This T cell receptor (beta chain) was recorded in a study of response to subunit inactivated influenza vaccine. Findings of the study overall: New T cells are recruited in small numbers by each seasonal influenza vaccination, according to the authors' suggestion.

About this clonotype: Its target is unknown.

TCRdb independently ran MiXCR on the RT-PCR reads; one entry per CDR3 protein. Counted here are under 200,000 distinct CDR3 sequences, roughly 11% occurring once; the ten biggest clones make up 9.5% to 15%. The origin of this receptor is a man between 50 and 59 years old who received an inactivated influenza vaccine. The sample consisted of non-naive T cells sorted from PBMCs, taken roughly 46 days after vaccination.

The CDR3 reads CAMGPGTSGRANTGELFF. CDR3 coding DNA: TGTGCCATGGGCCCCGGGACTAGCGGGAGGGCTAACACCGGGGAGCTGTTTTTT. J is TRBJ2-2 and V is TRBV4-2, with 16 bases matching TRBD2. This CDR3 contains 18 residues. J was trimmed by 2 bases and V by 10 bases; bases with no gene match: 10. Germline loops: CDR1 LGHNA, CDR2 YNFKEQ.